This TCR beta chain was found in a study of T cells in Graves' hyperthyroidism and ophthalmopathy. Findings and caveats of the study: Among thyroid clonotypes expanded above 0.001, most also appeared in blood.

Authors of the study amplified TCR beta CDR3 regions from RNA transcripts. A first-round RT-PCR of the TCR CDR3 used the HTBI primer set. TCRdb called the multiplex PCR reads again in MiXCR, with one record for every CDR3 protein. The table lists around 700,000 distinct CDR3 sequences, around 19% of them singletons, with approximately 15% in the top ten. In the case of this clonotype: Its specificity is not known.

For the diagnoses, clinical symptoms, serum thyroxine and TRAb, thyroid ultrasound and orbital computed tomography were used. Trimming removed 0 bases at V and 2 bases at J, with 5 bases between. CDR3 length: 13 residues. Per the germline V gene, CDR1 is SGHDN and CDR2 is FVKESK. This receptor was obtained from a woman aged 45-59 years with Graves' hyperthyroidism that later progressed to Graves' ophthalmopathy. The rearrangement joins TRBV14 to TRBJ2-7; a weak D match, TRBD1 (5 bases). Sequenced input: blood. CDR3 DNA: TGTGCCAGCAGCCAAGAGACAGCCTACGAGCAGTACTTC. Translated, it gives CASSQETAYEQYF.